The present T cell receptor (beta chain) was sequenced within a study of shared clonotypes between healthy human individuals. Study results and caveats: Clonotype sharing across donors was expected to vary with sequencing depth.

Trimming cost V 6 bases and J 6 bases; bases outside gene matches: 19. Germline V CDR1 and CDR2: LGHNT, FRNRAP. The CDR3 covers 18 residues. In the sorted-subset replicate PCRs, about 190 ng DNA, tens of thousands of T cell genomes, was used. TCRdb's table, derived via immunoSEQ multiplex PCR, lists solely in-frame clones and lacks some. Here the sample spans about 680,000 clones, around 90% being singletons. CD8 cells regarded as naive lacked CD45RO, were positively chosen for CCR7, and omitted terminally differentiated effector memory CD45RA+ cells. For this clone: What it binds is not known.

The sequence came from a man in his thirties or forties in good health. The sequencing sample was made of naive CD8+ T cells sorted from blood. This chain connects TRBV12-5 to TRBJ2-2, with 7 bases identical to TRBD2. The CDR3 DNA reads TGTGCTAGTGGCCACTGGGACCAGGGCGTCCTAGCGGCCGGGGAGCTGTTTTTT. As protein: CASGHWDQGVLAAGELFF. The whole variable domain, filled in from reference TRBV12-5 and TRBJ2-2, reads DARVTQTPRHKVTEMGQEVTMRCQPILGHNTVFWYRQTMMQGLELLAYFRNRAPLDDSGMPKDRFSAEMPDATLATLKIQPSEPRDSAVYFCASGHWDQGVLAAGELFFGEGSRLTVL.